This TCR beta chain was retrieved from a study of human T cells and chemical hapten exposure. About the study: Donors were sensitized with 2% DPC on the upper inner arm. Yields of TCR per sample differed, chiefly owing to small differences in pooled library volume. Study-level findings and limits: With alopecia, donors may have immune responses unlike healthy people's.

Regarding time point: pre-sensitization, week 0. As to treatment: therapeutic diphenylcyclopropenone sensitization with weekly scalp DPC. This clonotype has a count of ten or more. Its antigen is still unknown. As processed by the authors: Sample-level TCR yields exhibited a median of about 96,000, with a range of 23,224 to 690,600. TCRdb fed the RACE reads into MiXCR, producing one record per CDR3 protein. These V and J calls are TCRdb output, not the study's own analysis. The sample yields more than 70,000 distinct CDR3 sequences, roughly 8.5% seen once. This TCR was recovered from a man aged 35-49 years with alopecia areata. Some clones in this sample may be carry-over from other donors' samples. Sequenced here: whole blood, sampled in connection with sensitization to the hapten diphenylcyclopropenone (DPC).

The CDR3 DNA is TGCAGTGCTAGACCAGAGAGCTCTGGAAACACCATATATTTT. Residues: CSARPESSGNTIYF. The chain couples TRBV20-1 to TRBJ1-3; D is undetermined. The V gene's germline CDR1 is DFQATT and CDR2 SNEGSKA (reference sequence). The CDR3 spans 14 residues. The V end was cut by 2 bases, the J end by 0 bases, with 8 bases between.